This TCR beta chain was sequenced for a study of blood T cell repertoires in COVID-19. Study-level information: Acute and convalescent COVID-19 specimens originated in the United States, Italy and Spain. Nucleic acid was either cDNA or gDNA, and it came from T cells, B-cell-depleted T cells, or PBMCs.

Germline CDR1 MNHEY, CDR2 SVGEGT. This CDR3 has 11 residues. With 6 bases removed from V and 9 bases from J, the gap between germline ends came to 9 bases. Per the original methods: Reference gene primer amplification gave nucleated cell count estimates. Generated by immunoSEQ multiplex PCR, the TCRdb table keeps only in-frame clones and is missing some. From that table come the V and J calls and clone size; the DNA was used to work out D and trimming. This sample has 250,000 to 300,000 clones, with 89% found just once. The sequenced sample was peripheral blood. This receptor was taken from a woman aged 55-75 years with acute or convalescent COVID-19. The chain employs TRBV6-2 or TRBV6-3 and TRBJ2-1, with D possibly being TRBD2 (5 bases). CDR3 region: CASSNGVEQFF. CDR3 sequence (DNA): TGTGCCAGCAGCAACGGGGTTGAGCAGTTCTTC.